A single sample is the source of the 24 T cell receptor beta chains below, sequenced in a study of blood T cell repertoires in COVID-19. The table came from immunoSEQ multiplex PCR; TCRdb's copy has only in-frame clones and leaves some out. The sample yields fewer than 70,000 clones, around 83% seen once. The sample consisted of peripheral blood. The source of these receptors is a woman of 80 years or more with acute or convalescent COVID-19.

This clone was counted a few times. The chain joins TRBV7-9 to TRBJ2-7, with TRBD1 matching over 11 bases. CDR3 length equals 15 residues. CDR1 is SEHNR, CDR2 FQNEAQ, per germline (reference sequence). Germline trimming cut 6 bases from V and 2 bases from J; bases unmatched to any gene: 6. Here the CDR3 DNA reads TGTGCCAGCAGACCAGGGACAGGGGGACCCTACGAGCAGTACTTC. This sequence encodes CASRPGTGGPYEQYF.

This clone was seen at least ten times. This same CDR3 is encoded by further DNA sequences in the sample. This sequence joins TRBV10-1 and TRBJ2-7, with 7 bases matching TRBD2. The CDR3 length is 17 residues. CDR1 is WNHNN, CDR2 SYGVQD, per germline (reference sequence). After removal of 6 bases from V and 0 bases from J, the junction contained 14 bases not matched to a gene. CDR3 sequence reads: CASSAPETSLDSYEQYF. The CDR3 nucleotides read TGCGCCAGCAGCGCCCCTGAGACTAGCCTAGACTCCTACGAGCAGTACTTC.

This clone was observed a single time. The gene calls are TRBV5-1 and TRBJ2-5; 8 positions match TRBD2. Germline V gene sequence: CDR1 SGHRS, CDR2 YFSETQ. V lost 3 bases to trimming and J lost 4 bases; unmatched junction nucleotides: 8. This CDR3 spans 15 amino acids. The CDR3 reads CASSWGGGSRETQYF. CDR3 nucleotide sequence: TGCGCCAGCAGCTGGGGCGGGGGGTCTCGAGAGACCCAGTACTTC. Looking up the rest from reference TRBV5-1 and TRBJ2-5 gives the full variable domain: KAGVTQTPRYLIKTRGQQVTLSCSPISGHRSVSWYQQTPGQGLQFLFEYFSETQRNKGNFPGRFSGRQFSNSRSEMNVSTLELGDSALYLCASSWGGGSRETQYFGPGTRLLVL.

The V and J genes are TRBV6-5 and TRBJ1-1; 7 bases are a match to TRBD1. This CDR3 has 15 residues. The V segment lost 4 bases and the J segment 1 base; nucleotides outside the gene matches: 6. CDR1 and CDR2 (germline): MNHEY, SVGAGI. The CDR3 sequence: CASSLDRRGNTEAFF. DNA for the CDR3: TGTGCCAGCAGTTTGGACAGGAGGGGGAACACTGAAGCTTTCTTT.

This clone has only a few counts. The V gene is TRBV7-3, the J gene TRBJ2-1; TRBD2 matches 13 bases. V shed 5 bases, J shed 1 base, and the junction held 5 bases outside the gene matches. Germline-derived CDR1 and CDR2 are SGHTA and FQGTGA. This CDR3 contains 17 residues. CDR3 sequence: CASSMGLAGLSYNEQFF. The CDR3 region has the DNA TGTGCCAGCAGCATGGGACTAGCGGGGTTGTCCTACAATGAGCAGTTCTTC.

J is TRBJ1-1 and V is TRBV7-2; the match to TRBD1 covers 9 bases. The junction had 5 bases not matched to a gene; V was cut back by 5 bases and J by 1 base. The germline V gene encodes CDR1 SGHTA and CDR2 FQGNSA. This CDR3 contains 15 residues. CDR3 bases: TGTGCCAGCAGCCGCCCGGGACAGGGGAACACTGAAGCTTTCTTT. Amino acids: CASSRPGQGNTEAFF.

The sample holds one count of this clone. The chain employs TRBV7-9 and TRBJ2-3, with 11 positions matching TRBD2. The CDR3 has 17 amino acids. CDR1 SEHNR and CDR2 FQNEAQ come from the germline V gene (reference sequence). The V segment lost 6 bases and the J segment 1 base; nucleotides outside the gene matches: 9. For the CDR3, the DNA is TGTGCCAGCAGTCCTTACCAACTAGCGGGGGGCACAGATACGCAGTATTTT. The encoded protein is CASSPYQLAGGTDTQYF.

The chain joins TRBV14 to TRBJ2-5; no clear D. The CDR3 consists of 12 residues. V lost 5 bases, J lost 2 bases, and 6 bases lay in between. The V gene's germline CDR1 is SGHDN and CDR2 FVKESK. CDR3 bases: TGTGCCAGCAGCTCCGTACAAGAGACCCAGTACTTC. Encoded protein: CASSSVQETQYF.

The rearrangement links TRBV29-1 to TRBJ1-2; 7 positions agree with TRBD1. The CDR3 consists of 11 residues. V lost 4 bases, J lost 13 bases, and 9 bases stayed unmatched. Germline V gene lookup returns CDR1 SQVTM and CDR2 ANQGSEA. DNA for the CDR3: TGCAGCGTTGGCGTGGGACAGCCGAGCACCTTC. This translates into CSVGVGQPSTF.

A remark on this clone: The junction departs from the called germline gene at one end, perhaps through a read error. The chain carries TRBV7-7 and TRBJ1-3; 10 nucleotides match TRBD1. This CDR3 spans 20 amino acids. Germline V gives CDR1 SSHAT, CDR2 FNYEAQ (reference sequence). CDR3 DNA sequence: TGTGCTAGCAGCTCTAACCGGGACAGGGGACCCTACTTCTCTGGAAACACCATATATTTT. Translation gives CASSSNRDRGPYFSGNTIYF.

The chain employs TRBV6-1 and TRBJ2-6; D possibly corresponds to TRBD1 (6 bases). Trimming took 0 bases from V and 0 from J, leaving 18 bases between them. The germline V gene has CDR1 MNHNS and CDR2 SASEGT. The CDR3 contains 20 residues. CDR3 sequence (DNA): TGTGCCAGCAGTGAAGCGCTGAGGACAGAAAAACCCTCTGGGGCCAACGTCCTGACTTTC. Its translation: CASSEALRTEKPSGANVLTF.

The chain carries TRBV11-3 and TRBJ2-1; D is uncertain. Trimming left V 5 bases short and J 2 bases short, with 13 bases between. This CDR3 is built from 15 residues. Looked up from germline, CDR1 is SGHNT and CDR2 is YENEEA. DNA of the CDR3: TGTGCCAGCAGCCACTCACTTTCACCCTACAATGAGCAGTTCTTC. It is translated as CASSHSLSPYNEQFF.

This rearrangement joins TRBV19 to TRBJ1-1; TRBD1 is a possible D gene (6 bases). The CDR3 sequence is 13 residues long. Trimming shortened V by 4 bases and J by 5 bases, and 11 bases separated the two germline ends. Germline V gives CDR1 LNHDA, CDR2 SQIVND (reference sequence). In DNA, the CDR3 is TGTGCCAGTAGTAAGAACAGGGCTACTGAAGCTTTCTTT. Translating gives CASSKNRATEAFF.

The sample holds a few counts of this clone. CDR3: CASSFGSGQGTEAFF. CDR3 in DNA: TGTGCCAGCAGCTTCGGCTCGGGACAGGGCACTGAAGCTTTCTTT. The J gene is TRBJ1-1, the V gene TRBV7-9; 9 bases match TRBD1. Losses at the gene ends were 3 bases for V and 4 bases for J; bases not matched to a gene: 6. Germline CDR1 is SEHNR and CDR2 is FQNEAQ (reference sequence). The CDR3 contains 15 residues.

The chain links TRBV19 to TRBJ2-2, with TRBD1 matching 9 bases. V was pared by 5 bases and J by 5 bases, with 6 bases of the junction left unmatched. The CDR3 runs 15 residues. Looked up from germline, CDR1 is LNHDA and CDR2 is SQIVND (reference sequence). The DNA for the CDR3 is TGTGCCAGTAGTCCCACAGGGGGCACGACCGGGGAGCTGTTTTTT. Protein: CASSPTGGTTGELFF. Together with reference TRBV19 and TRBJ2-2, the CDR3 gives the full variable domain: DGGITQSPKYLFRKEGQNVTLSCEQNLNHDAMYWYRQDPGQGLRLIYYSQIVNDFQKGDIAEGYSVSREKKESFPLTVTSAQKNPTAFYLCASSPTGGTTGELFFGEGSRLTVL.

This chain links TRBV4-1 with TRBJ2-5; D is perhaps TRBD1 (6 bases). Trimming stripped 2 bases from V and 2 bases from J, with 12 bases between. This CDR3 is built from 15 residues. CDR1 MGHRA and CDR2 YSYEKL come from the germline V gene. The CDR3 reads CASSQTGTQQETQYF. For the CDR3, the DNA is TGCGCCAGCAGCCAAACCGGGACACAGCAAGAGACCCAGTACTTC.

The chain joins TRBV5-4 to TRBJ2-5, with 10 bases aligning to TRBD1. V shed 4 bases, J shed 9 bases, and the junction held 18 bases outside the gene matches. The length of the CDR3 is 17 residues. CDR1 is SGHNT, CDR2 YYREEE, per germline (reference sequence). The DNA for the CDR3 is TGTGCCAGCAGCCCACCAGGTGCGGCGGGACAGGGGTCATCCCAGTACTTC. Amino acid sequence: CASSPPGAAGQGSSQYF.

The rearrangement links TRBV12-3 or TRBV12-4 to TRBJ1-4, with D perhaps TRBD1 (6 bases). CDR3 size: 11 residues. Trimming stripped 6 bases from V and 11 bases from J, with 10 bases between. CDR3 amino acids: CASRQGPKLFF. As DNA, the CDR3 is TGTGCCAGCAGGCAGGGGCCGAAACTGTTTTTT.

This clone is a singleton in its sample. The chain combines TRBV11-3 with TRBJ2-3; TRBD2 matches at 8 bases. This CDR3 comprises 14 residues. The germline CDR1 and CDR2 sequences are SGHNT and YENEEA. The V segment lost 5 bases and the J segment 5 bases; nucleotides outside the gene matches: 6. The CDR3 spells CASSLGGAEDTQYF. In DNA form, the CDR3 reads TGTGCCAGCAGCCTCGGGGGGGCCGAAGATACGCAGTATTTT.

This clone occurred once. The chain combines TRBV6-1 with TRBJ2-1; 9 bases are shared with TRBD2. V lost 1 base, J lost 8 bases, and 6 bases stayed unmatched. CDR1 MNHNS and CDR2 SASEGT come from the germline V gene. The CDR3 sequence is 15 residues long. The CDR3 here is CASSEGRGGVYEQFF. CDR3 nucleotide sequence: TGTGCCAGCAGTGAAGGGCGGGGGGGCGTCTATGAGCAGTTCTTC.

The chain employs TRBV5-6 and TRBJ2-1; TRBD1 matches at 10 bases. Losses at the gene ends were 3 bases for V and 6 bases for J; bases not matched to a gene: 6. The CDR3 extends over 15 amino acids. Germline values: CDR1 SGHDT, CDR2 YYEEEE. For the CDR3, the DNA is TGTGCCAGCAGCTACGGGACAGGGGTCTTCAATGAGCAGTTCTTC. Translating gives CASSYGTGVFNEQFF.

The rearrangement joins TRBV9 to TRBJ2-1; D possibly corresponds to TRBD2 (5 bases). This CDR3 comprises 14 residues. The V gene lost 0 bases and the J gene lost 12 bases, with 16 bases spanning the gap. Germline V gene sequence: CDR1 SGDLS, CDR2 YYNGEE. The CDR3 DNA follows: TGTGCCAGCAGCGTAGGCCCTAGCAGCTCGGGGCAGTTCTTC. Amino acid sequence: CASSVGPSSSGQFF.

The V call is TRBV10-3, the J call TRBJ2-3; D may be TRBD2 (5 bases). The CDR3 contains 15 residues. Germline CDR1 reads ENHRY; CDR2 reads SYGVKD. V was shortened by 7 bases and J by 2 bases, with 16 bases between the two germline ends. CDR3 amino acids: CAIKFDRGTTDTQYF. CDR3 bases: TGTGCCATCAAATTCGACCGGGGAACCACAGATACGCAGTATTTT.

The chain's CDR3 is CASSLTDLAYGYTF. In nucleotides, the CDR3 is TGTGCCAGCAGCCTTACAGATCTCGCCTATGGCTACACCTTC. This rearrangement joins TRBV5-6 to TRBJ1-2; D gene unclear. The CDR3 extends over 14 amino acids. Trimming pared 4 bases from V and 4 bases from J, leaving 14 bases between. The germline V gene has CDR1 SGHDT and CDR2 YYEEEE. The variable domain in full, with the rest retrieved from reference TRBV5-6 and TRBJ1-2, is DAGVTQSPTHLIKTRGQQVTLRCSPKSGHDTVSWYQQALGQGPQFIFQYYEEEERQRGNFPDRFSGHQFPNYSSELNVNALLLGDSALYLCASSLTDLAYGYTFGSGTRLTVV.